This paragraph covers one TCR beta chain sequence. Its cognate antigen is unknown. The data belong to a study of T-cell memory formation after mild COVID-19. The study, taken as a whole, reports: Contracting clones from day 15 to 85 showed balanced CD4/CD8; later expanders favored CD4+.

CDR3 size: 12 residues. Germline CDR1 reads DFQATT; CDR2 reads SNEGSKA (reference sequence). V lost 7 bases and J lost 4; bases outside the gene matches: 4. One entry per CDR3 protein, called by TCRdb with MiXCR from the 5' RACE reads. Seen here are hundreds of thousands of distinct CDR3 sequences, about a fifth observed once, and the top ten hold under 8.5%. Sequencing was carried out using PBMCs or a T cell subset sorted from them (not recorded which). This chain uses TRBV20-1 with TRBJ2-1; 7 nucleotides agree with TRBD1. The clonotype originates from an adult woman who had mild COVID-19 (a few samples of this study predate the infection). Cell type and time point are not known. The CDR3 sequence: CSGSGQYNEQFF. The CDR3 DNA sequence: TGCAGTGGGTCGGGACAGTACAATGAGCAGTTCTTC.